The 26 T cell receptor beta chains in this list originate from one sample, sequenced in a study of metastatic and nonmetastatic thyroid tumors. TCRdb re-analyzed the PCR reads through MiXCR. The table lists fewer than 100,000 clones, more than 13% of them singletons. All patients were untreated before thyroid surgery. Source material: blood. The receptors were gathered from a female donor with papillary thyroid cancer or a benign thyroid nodule (not recorded which). Some clones in this sample may be carry-over from other donors' samples.

The sample holds a few counts of this clone. V usage is TRBV20-1 and J usage is TRBJ2-1; D possibly corresponds to TRBD2 (7 bases). The CDR3 covers 16 residues. V was trimmed by 0 bases and J by 4 bases, leaving 16 bases between them. Germline V gene data show CDR1 as DFQATT and CDR2 as SNEGSKA (reference sequence). The CDR3 DNA reads TGCAGTGCTAGAGATTGGGCGGGGGCCCTTTACAATGAGCAGTTCTTC. It is translated as CSARDWAGALYNEQFF.

This clone was observed at least ten times. The chain joins TRBV20-1 to TRBJ1-3, with no clear D. In germline, CDR1 is DFQATT, CDR2 SNEGSKA (reference sequence). The CDR3 length is 13 residues. Trimming cost V 0 bases and J 4 bases, with 7 bases left between them. CDR3 sequence (DNA): TGCAGTGCTAGAGATCTCCGGGGAAACACCATATATTTT. Protein: CSARDLRGNTIYF.

This clone was detected ten times or more. The sample holds other DNA sequences that translate to the same CDR3. The CDR3 protein is CASSLEGTEIYNEQFF. The CDR3 DNA is TGTGCCAGCAGCTTAGAGGGGACAGAGATCTACAATGAGCAGTTCTTC. This sequence joins TRBV11-1 and TRBJ2-1; 7 bases agree with TRBD1. The germline V gene has CDR1 SGHAT and CDR2 FQDESV (reference sequence). V lost 1 base to trimming and J lost 3 bases; unmatched junction nucleotides: 6. CDR3 length equals 16 residues.

Turning to this clone: A read error is possible here, since a much larger clone lies one base away. The rearrangement links TRBV7-3 to TRBJ2-2; 8 positions match TRBD1. Germline lookup yields CDR1 SGHTA and CDR2 FQGTGA. CDR3 length equals 14 residues. The CDR3 loop reads CASSQGANTWELFF. Here the CDR3 DNA reads TGTGCCAGCAGCCAGGGGGCGAACACCTGGGAGCTGTTTTTT.

A remark on this clone: Other DNA sequences in this specimen translate into the identical CDR3. This chain joins TRBV9 and TRBJ1-3, with D tentatively TRBD1 (5 bases). In germline, CDR1 is SGDLS, CDR2 YYNGEE. This CDR3 has 18 residues. Deletions cut 1 base from V and 3 bases from J, with 20 bases between. The CDR3 here is CASSVSSGTPGIGNTIYF. CDR3 in DNA: TGTGCCAGCAGCGTATCTTCCGGAACCCCAGGGATTGGAAACACCATATATTTT.

This clone was counted ten times or more. Here the CDR3 reads CSVDVGHGSGANVLTF. In DNA form, the CDR3 reads TGCAGCGTTGATGTAGGCCACGGGTCTGGGGCCAACGTCCTGACTTTC. The V gene is TRBV29-1, the J gene TRBJ2-6; D not resolved. V was pared by 3 bases and J by 1 base, with 13 bases between. Germline values: CDR1 SQVTM, CDR2 ANQGSEA. The CDR3 is 16 amino acids.

This clone has ten or more counts. V is TRBV12-3 or TRBV12-4 and J is TRBJ1-1; D unclear. V gave up 3 bases and J gave up 0 bases, with 8 bases separating them. This CDR3 spans 14 amino acids. This CDR3 is CASSFRHMNTEAFF. CDR3 sequence (DNA): TGTGCCAGCAGTTTCCGGCACATGAACACTGAAGCTTTCTTT.

Regarding this clone: A read error is possible here, since a much larger clone lies one base away. This chain joins TRBV5-1 and TRBJ2-7; D possibly uses TRBD1 or TRBD2 (5 bases each). There are 11 residues in the CDR3. The germline gives CDR1 SGHRS, CDR2 YFSETQ. The CDR3 DNA sequence: TGCGCCAGAAGCTTGGGACACGAGCAGTACTTC. Its translation: CARSLGHEQYF.

This clone was counted many times. This chain links TRBV9 with TRBJ2-1; 9 positions match TRBD1. The CDR3 has 15 amino acids. CDR1 is SGDLS and CDR2 is YYNGEE in the germline V gene. J lost 5 bases, V lost 3 bases, and 6 bases had no gene match. The CDR3 sequence: CASSEVGTGNNEQFF. In nucleotides, the CDR3 is TGTGCCAGCAGCGAGGTAGGGACAGGGAACAATGAGCAGTTCTTC.

This clone came up a few times. It may be a read error: a sequence one base away is much more abundant. This chain connects TRBV10-2 to TRBJ2-2; D remains ambiguous. This CDR3 is 16 amino acids long. V was clipped by 0 bases and J by 1 base, with 9 bases between them. Germline values: CDR1 WSHSY, CDR2 SAAADI. The CDR3 here is CASSESIGKNTGELFF. For the CDR3, the DNA is TGCGCCAGCAGTGAGTCGATAGGCAAGAACACCGGGGAGCTGTTTTTT.

This clone has ten or more counts. The chain combines TRBV6-2 or TRBV6-3 with TRBJ2-1; TRBD2 is a possible D gene (6 bases). This CDR3 contains 17 residues. V lost 0 bases and J lost 9, with 21 bases in between. Germline CDR1 and CDR2: MNHEY and SVGEGT. The CDR3 is CASSYSSTPGKEGEQFF. The CDR3 nucleotides are TGTGCCAGCAGTTACTCGTCCACCCCAGGGAAGGAGGGTGAGCAGTTCTTC.

This rearrangement joins TRBV4-1 to TRBJ2-5; TRBD2 is a possible D gene (6 bases). The germline V gene encodes CDR1 MGHRA and CDR2 YSYEKL. The CDR3 spans 14 residues. Deletions cut 3 bases from V and 5 bases from J, with 13 bases between. CDR3 DNA: TGCGCCAGCAGCCAGGTGAGGAGGGACGAGACCCAGTACTTC. This sequence encodes CASSQVRRDETQYF.

This clone was seen a few times. This may come from a read error, since a much larger clone is one base off. Within the sample, other DNA sequences also encode this same CDR3. V gene TRBV28 combines with J gene TRBJ2-5, with D unclear. The CDR3 is made up of 14 amino acids. Germline CDR1 and CDR2: MDHEN and SYDVKM. The CDR3 loop reads CASSLSRGQETQYF. CDR3 DNA sequence: TGTGCTAGCAGTTTATCGCGCGGTCAAGAGACCCAGTACTTC.

The table lists this clone with a count of one. Possible read error: a much larger clone is one base away. Other DNA sequences within the sample encode an identical CDR3. The V gene is TRBV20-1, the J gene TRBJ2-5; D gene unclear. Germline CDR1 is DFQATT and CDR2 is SNEGSKA (reference sequence). The CDR3 has 16 amino acids. Trimming took 0 bases from V and 2 from J, leaving 16 bases between them. Here the CDR3 DNA reads TGCAGTGCTAGAGACTCCGGTGTAGGGAAACAAGAGACCCAGTACTTC. Amino acid sequence: CSARDSGVGKQETQYF.

As regards this clone: This sequence may be a read error, since a much larger clone differs from it by one base. V usage is TRBV29-1 and J usage is TRBJ1-1, with D tentatively TRBD1 (5 bases). Trimming took 6 bases from V and 5 from J, leaving 16 bases between them. The CDR3 covers 13 residues. Germline V gene sequence: CDR1 SQVTM, CDR2 ANQGSEA. The CDR3 DNA sequence: TGCAGCGTCACGACAGAGGTGCGAACTGAAGCTTTCTTT. Encoded protein: CSVTTEVRTEAFF.

For this clone: One end of the junction does not line up with germline, which may come from a read error. The chain recombines TRBV7-9 with TRBJ1-2; 8 bases align to TRBD1. CDR1 is SEHNR and CDR2 is FQNEAQ in the germline V gene (reference sequence). CDR3 length: 15 amino acids. The CDR3 DNA is TGTGTCAGCAGCGGAGCAGGGGGCTTGGTCTATGGCTACACCTTC. This encodes CVSSGAGGLVYGYTF.

As for this clone: This may be a read error: a much more frequent sequence differs by one nucleotide. This chain joins TRBV20-1 and TRBJ2-6, with D possibly being TRBD1 (6 bases). CDR3 size: 17 residues. Germline values: CDR1 DFQATT, CDR2 SNEGSKA (reference sequence). The CDR3 loop reads CSAKVLAGASGANFLTF. CDR3 sequence (DNA): TGCAGTGCTAAGGTTCTGGCAGGGGCATCTGGGGCCAACTTCCTGACTTTC.

At least ten counts were recorded for this clone. This chain uses TRBV2 with TRBJ2-7, with D possibly matching TRBD1 (6 bases). The CDR3 spans 13 residues. Germline CDR1 is SNHLY and CDR2 is FYNNEI. V was shortened by 6 bases and J by 4 bases, with 13 bases between the two germline ends. The CDR3 spells CASSVTGWYEQYF. The CDR3 DNA reads as TGTGCCAGCAGCGTAACAGGGTGGTACGAGCAGTACTTC. Together with reference TRBV2 and TRBJ2-7, the CDR3 gives the full variable domain: EPEVTQTPSHQVTQMGQEVILRCVPISNHLYFYWYRQILGQKVEFLVSFYNNEISEKSEIFDDQFSVERPDGSNFTLKIRSTKLEDSAMYFCASSVTGWYEQYFGPGTRLTVT.

The table lists this clone with many counts. The rearrangement links TRBV29-1 to TRBJ2-5; 12 nucleotides line up with TRBD2. This CDR3 contains 15 residues. After removal of 6 bases from V and 5 bases from J, the junction contained 10 bases not matched to a gene. The V gene's germline CDR1 is SQVTM and CDR2 ANQGSEA. In DNA form, the CDR3 reads TGCAGCGTCGCCGCAACTAGCGGGGGGAGGGAGACCCAGTACTTC. The encoded protein is CSVAATSGGRETQYF.

About this clone: A read error may explain this, as a much larger clone is one base away. Because it lacks the conserved phenylalanine or tryptophan at the end, this CDR3 is likely a read error. The same CDR3 also results from other DNA sequences found in this sample. The V gene is TRBV18, the J gene TRBJ1-2; weak D call: TRBD1 (6 bases). Germline V gives CDR1 KGHSH, CDR2 LQKENI. CDR3 length: 15 amino acids. The CDR3 is CASSLQGTGSYGYTS. For the CDR3, the DNA is TGTGCCAGCTCACTTCAGGGCACAGGGTCCTATGGATACACCTCC.

J is TRBJ2-3 and V is TRBV11-2; TRBD2 matches at 9 bases. V gave up 5 bases and J gave up 4 bases; unmatched junction bases: 10. The CDR3 runs to 16 residues. Per the germline V gene, CDR1 is SGHAT and CDR2 is FQNNGV. CDR3 in DNA: TGTGCCAGCAGCCGATACGGCGGGAGGGCCGCAGATACGCAGTATTTT. This encodes CASSRYGGRAADTQYF.

For this clone: It may be a read error: a sequence one base away is much more abundant. The chain links TRBV4-1 to TRBJ2-2; 8 bases align to TRBD2. Per the germline V gene, CDR1 is MGHRA and CDR2 is YSYEKL. The CDR3 runs 18 residues. The CDR3 sequence is CASSLTEGQRGFTVELFF. The DNA of the CDR3 is TGCGCCAGCAGCCTCACTGAAGGTCAGCGGGGGTTCACCGTGGAGCTGTTTTTT.

The sample holds a few counts of this clone. This rearrangement joins TRBV10-2 to TRBJ1-4; D ambiguous. Per the germline V gene, CDR1 is WSHSY and CDR2 is SAAADI. CDR3 length equals 16 residues. V lost 11 bases and J lost 0, with 19 bases in between. CDR3 residues: CAVPRARRSTNEKLFF. CDR3 nucleotide sequence: TGCGCCGTTCCTCGTGCTAGACGGTCAACTAATGAAAAACTGTTTTTT.

The chain couples TRBV6-4 to TRBJ2-3; D is possibly TRBD1 (6 bases). Looked up from germline, CDR1 is MRHNA and CDR2 is SNTAGT. CDR3 length equals 15 residues. Trimming took off 4 bases at V and 4 bases at J, with 15 bases between the two ends. DNA of the CDR3: TGTGCCAGCAGTGCTCTGGTACAGGGTGCAGATACGCAGTATTTT. This codes for CASSALVQGADTQYF.

The chain carries TRBV30 and TRBJ2-5; D is unresolved. This CDR3 spans 12 amino acids. V lost 1 base and J lost 2, with 5 bases in between. Germline CDR1 reads GTSNPN; CDR2 reads SVGIG (reference sequence). CDR3 sequence (DNA): TGTGCCTGGAGTGACTTACAAGAGACCCAGTACTTC. This encodes CAWSDLQETQYF.

This clone occurred a few times. V usage is TRBV6-5 and J usage is TRBJ1-1; D is unclear. The germline V gene encodes CDR1 MNHEY and CDR2 SVGAGI. This CDR3 has 13 amino acids. Trimming stripped 2 bases from V and 1 base from J, with 5 bases between. CDR3 coding DNA: TGTGCCAGCAGTTACATGAGGAACACTGAAGCTTTCTTT. This sequence encodes CASSYMRNTEAFF.